This T cell receptor beta chain originates from a study of cytomegalovirus exposure and HLA in healthy donors. V shed 3 bases, J shed 6 bases, and the junction held 8 bases outside the gene matches. Germline CDR1 GTSNPN, CDR2 SVGIG (reference sequence). This CDR3 is 14 amino acids long. With respect to this clone: The target antigen is unknown.

PCR amplification relied on 60 Vbeta primers (plus 13 Jbeta primers). Sequencing used immunoSEQ multiplex PCR; TCRdb keeps in-frame clones, though not all of them. This table holds about 87,000 clones. Study observations and caveats: The availability of immune exposure information extended only to CMV serostatus.

This sequence was found in a man between 45 and 60 years old in good health and CMV-seropositive. The sequenced material came from PBMCs. The chain is built from TRBV30 and TRBJ1-1; 9 nucleotides line up with TRBD1. CDR3: CAWSGQGMRSEAFF. CDR3 sequence (DNA): TGTGCCTGGAGCGGACAGGGGATGAGATCTGAAGCTTTCTTT.